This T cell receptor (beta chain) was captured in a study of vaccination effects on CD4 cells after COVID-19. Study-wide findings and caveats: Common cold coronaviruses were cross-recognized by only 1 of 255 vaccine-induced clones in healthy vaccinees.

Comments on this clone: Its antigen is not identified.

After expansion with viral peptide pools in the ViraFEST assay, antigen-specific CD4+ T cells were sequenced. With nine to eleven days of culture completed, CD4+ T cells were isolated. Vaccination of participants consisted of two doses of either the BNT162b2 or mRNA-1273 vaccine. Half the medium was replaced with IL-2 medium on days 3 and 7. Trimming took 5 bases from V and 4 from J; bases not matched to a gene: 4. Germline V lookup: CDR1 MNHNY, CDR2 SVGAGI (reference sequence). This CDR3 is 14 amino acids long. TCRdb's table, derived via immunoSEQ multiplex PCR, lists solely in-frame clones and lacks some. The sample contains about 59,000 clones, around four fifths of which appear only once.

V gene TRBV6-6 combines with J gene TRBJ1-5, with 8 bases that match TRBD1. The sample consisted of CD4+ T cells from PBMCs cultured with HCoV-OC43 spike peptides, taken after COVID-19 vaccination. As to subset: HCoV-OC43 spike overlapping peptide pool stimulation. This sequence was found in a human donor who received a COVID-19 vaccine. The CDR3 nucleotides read TGTGCCAGCAGTGGACAGGGTAATAATCAGCCCCAGCATTTT. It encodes CASSGQGNNQPQHF.